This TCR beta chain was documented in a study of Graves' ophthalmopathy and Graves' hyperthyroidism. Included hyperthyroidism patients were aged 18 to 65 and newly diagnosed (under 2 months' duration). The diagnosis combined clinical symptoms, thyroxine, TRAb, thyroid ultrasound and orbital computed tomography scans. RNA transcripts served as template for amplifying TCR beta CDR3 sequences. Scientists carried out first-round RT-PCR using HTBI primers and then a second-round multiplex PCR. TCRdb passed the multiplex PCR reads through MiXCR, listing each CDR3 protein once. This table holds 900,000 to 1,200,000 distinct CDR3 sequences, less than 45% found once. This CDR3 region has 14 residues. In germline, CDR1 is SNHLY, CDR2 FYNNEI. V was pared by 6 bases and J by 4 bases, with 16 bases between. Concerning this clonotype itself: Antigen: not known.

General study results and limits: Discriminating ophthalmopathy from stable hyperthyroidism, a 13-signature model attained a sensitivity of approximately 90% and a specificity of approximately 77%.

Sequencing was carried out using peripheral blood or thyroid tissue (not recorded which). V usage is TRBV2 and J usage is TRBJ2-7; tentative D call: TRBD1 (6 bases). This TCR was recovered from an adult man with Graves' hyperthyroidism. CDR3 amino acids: CASRTGQLPYEQYF. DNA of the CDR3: TGTGCCAGCAGGACCGGACAGCTACCTTACGAGCAGTACTTC.